Listed below are T cell receptor beta chains from one sample, sequenced in a study of shared T cell receptors in the human thymus. Method: immunoSEQ multiplex PCR; TCRdb's copy keeps in-frame clones and lacks some. Of some 700,000 clones listed, approximately 85% are singletons. A further study also used this sample, focusing on human thymus T cells.

The sequencing input was thymocytes. The receptors shown here come from a girl in the first two years of life with a congenital heart defect. CDR3s include the opening cysteine and the closing phenylalanine or tryptophan. The order of the fields is J gene, clone size, V gene, CDR3 length, D gene, CDR3 protein, CDR3 DNA. D genes are given only for firm matches. Some rows have no size entry. The others give once, few or many, or a class for an expanded clone.

J gene: TRBJ1-1; clone size: NA; V gene: TRBV2; CDR3 length: 11; D gene: NA; CDR3 protein: CASSSGLRAFF; CDR3 DNA: TGTGCCAGCAGTAGCGGATTGAGAGCTTTCTTT
J gene: TRBJ2-7; clone size: NA; V gene: TRBV5-6; CDR3 length: 16; D gene: NA; CDR3 protein: CASSPPHARVDYEQYF; CDR3 DNA: TGTGCCAGCAGCCCTCCTCATGCACGGGTCGACTACGAGCAGTACTTC
J gene: TRBJ2-1; clone size: few; V gene: TRBV5-8; CDR3 length: 17; D gene: NA; CDR3 protein: CASSLGWGTPTYNEQFF; CDR3 DNA: TGTGCCAGCAGCTTGGGGTGGGGGACACCTACCTACAATGAGCAGTTCTTC
J gene: TRBJ1-1; clone size: NA; V gene: TRBV4-1; CDR3 length: 15; D gene: NA; CDR3 protein: CASSQVNGGDTEAFF; CDR3 DNA: TGCGCCAGCAGCCAAGTTAACGGAGGGGACACTGAAGCTTTCTTT
J gene: TRBJ2-1; clone size: once; V gene: TRBV4-3; CDR3 length: 17; D gene: TRBD2; CDR3 protein: CASSQGQRGVINNEQFF; CDR3 DNA: TGCGCCAGCAGCCAAGGCCAGCGGGGGGTCATAAACAATGAGCAGTTCTTC
J gene: TRBJ1-1; clone size: few; V gene: TRBV5-5; CDR3 length: 14; D gene: NA; CDR3 protein: CASSRGGGDTEAFF; CDR3 DNA: TGTGCCAGCAGCCGTGGGGGGGGAGACACTGAAGCTTTCTTT
J gene: TRBJ1-4; clone size: NA; V gene: TRBV2; CDR3 length: 16; D gene: NA; CDR3 protein: CASTRDGTPECEKLFF; CDR3 DNA: TGTGCCAGCACCAGGGATGGGACACCAGAATGTGAAAAACTGTTTTTT
J gene: TRBJ1-1; clone size: NA; V gene: TRBV19; CDR3 length: 15; D gene: NA; CDR3 protein: CASTGEPAGDTEAFF; CDR3 DNA: TGTGCCAGTACCGGCGAGCCCGCCGGGGACACTGAAGCTTTCTTT
J gene: TRBJ2-7; clone size: NA; V gene: TRBV7-2; CDR3 length: 15; D gene: NA; CDR3 protein: CASSLSGHEYYEQYF; CDR3 DNA: TGTGCCAGCAGCTTATCGGGACACGAATACTACGAGCAGTACTTC
J gene: TRBJ1-3; clone size: NA; V gene: TRBV4-1; CDR3 length: 19; D gene: TRBD1; CDR3 protein: CASSQGRRGTLNSGNTIYF; CDR3 DNA: TGCGCCAGCAGCCAAGGACGCAGGGGGACCCTGAACTCTGGAAACACCATATATTTT
J gene: TRBJ1-5; clone size: NA; V gene: TRBV7-2; CDR3 length: 17; D gene: NA; CDR3 protein: CASSLALSSRGDQPQHF; CDR3 DNA: TGTGCCAGCAGCTTAGCGCTCTCGAGTCGCGGGGATCAGCCCCAGCATTTT
J gene: TRBJ1-2; clone size: NA; V gene: TRBV5-1; CDR3 length: 16; D gene: TRBD1; CDR3 protein: CASSRKPMGQYYGYTF; CDR3 DNA: TGCGCCAGCAGCAGAAAGCCTATGGGACAGTACTATGGCTACACCTTC
J gene: TRBJ1-5; clone size: NA; V gene: TRBV19; CDR3 length: 12; D gene: NA; CDR3 protein: CASSTSNQPQHF; CDR3 DNA: TGTGCCAGTAGTACCAGTAATCAGCCCCAGCATTTT
J gene: TRBJ1-2; clone size: NA; V gene: TRBV2; CDR3 length: 12; D gene: NA; CDR3 protein: CATRDRTYGYTF; CDR3 DNA: TGTGCCACTCGAGACAGGACCTATGGCTACACCTTC
J gene: TRBJ1-1; clone size: NA; V gene: TRBV9; CDR3 length: 17; D gene: TRBD1; CDR3 protein: CASSVEDRVSIIPQAFF; CDR3 DNA: TGTGCCAGCAGCGTAGAGGACAGGGTGTCCATCATCCCGCAAGCTTTCTTT
J gene: TRBJ1-1; clone size: once; V gene: TRBV7-9; CDR3 length: 15; D gene: TRBD1; CDR3 protein: CASSSPGQGNTEAFF; CDR3 DNA: TGTGCCAGCAGCTCCCCGGGACAGGGGAACACTGAAGCTTTCTTT
J gene: TRBJ2-7; clone size: NA; V gene: TRBV5-8; CDR3 length: 16; D gene: NA; CDR3 protein: CASSRDNKLPSYEQYF; CDR3 DNA: TGTGCCAGCAGCCGGGACAACAAGCTACCATCCTACGAGCAGTACTTC
J gene: TRBJ1-3; clone size: NA; V gene: TRBV11-2; CDR3 length: 18; D gene: TRBD1; CDR3 protein: CASSLVLRQGDSGNTIYF; CDR3 DNA: TGTGCCAGCAGCTTAGTTCTCCGACAGGGGGATTCTGGAAACACCATATATTTT
J gene: TRBJ2-7; clone size: NA; V gene: TRBV15; CDR3 length: 14; D gene: NA; CDR3 protein: CATSRSGHTYEQYF; CDR3 DNA: TGTGCCACCAGCAGATCGGGACATACCTACGAGCAGTACTTC
J gene: TRBJ2-2; clone size: NA; V gene: TRBV4-1; CDR3 length: 15; D gene: NA; CDR3 protein: CASSHGDSRTGELFF; CDR3 DNA: TGCGCCAGCAGCCATGGTGACAGTCGCACCGGGGAGCTGTTTTTT
J gene: TRBJ2-1; clone size: NA; V gene: TRBV7-9; CDR3 length: 13; D gene: NA; CDR3 protein: CASSPRLNNEQFF; CDR3 DNA: TGTGCCAGCAGCCCCCGACTGAACAATGAGCAGTTCTTC
J gene: TRBJ1-5; clone size: NA; V gene: TRBV10-3; CDR3 length: 14; D gene: NA; CDR3 protein: CAISESVGVYSQHF; CDR3 DNA: TGTGCCATCAGTGAGTCTGTCGGGGTGTACAGCCAGCATTTT